These 5 T cell receptor beta chains came from one sample sequenced in a study of blood T cell repertoires in COVID-19. The repertoire was sequenced with immunoSEQ multiplex PCR; TCRdb's copy has only in-frame clones and lacks some. The table has hundreds of thousands of clones, roughly 79% seen once. The material sequenced was peripheral blood. The source is a woman older than 75 with COVID-19, enrolled during active disease.

This clone was seen a handful of times. The V call is TRBV10-3, the J call TRBJ2-5; D not resolved. The CDR3 is 12 residues long. Germline V gives CDR1 ENHRY, CDR2 SYGVKD. V was clipped by 8 bases and J by 1 base, with 8 bases between them. CDR3 loop: CAISVAQETQYF. CDR3 nucleotide sequence: TGTGCCATCTCTGTGGCCCAAGAGACCCAGTACTTC.

The V call is TRBV5-1, the J call TRBJ1-5; D remains ambiguous. Germline CDR1 is SGHRS and CDR2 is YFSETQ. V was clipped by 0 bases and J by 6 bases, with 7 bases between them. The CDR3 has 13 residues. The CDR3 DNA is TGCGCCAGCAGCTTGGGGGAGTTTCAGCCCCAGCATTTT. Translation gives CASSLGEFQPQHF.

V gene TRBV10-1 combines with J gene TRBJ1-4, with D perhaps matching TRBD1 (6 bases). V was trimmed by 10 bases and J by 5 bases, leaving 17 bases between them. The CDR3 consists of 14 residues. Looked up from germline, CDR1 is WNHNN and CDR2 is SYGVQD (reference sequence). DNA of the CDR3: TGCGCCATCATCTACAGGGTATGGAATGAAAAACTGTTTTTT. Translated: CAIIYRVWNEKLFF.

This chain uses TRBV30 with TRBJ1-1; a weak D match, TRBD1 (5 bases). Trimming cost V 0 bases and J 6 bases, with 5 bases left between them. Germline CDR1 reads GTSNPN; CDR2 reads SVGIG (reference sequence). The CDR3 has 11 residues. The CDR3 bases are TGTGCCTGGAGTGTACAGGCTGAAGCTTTCTTT. It codes for CAWSVQAEAFF.

The chain recombines TRBV28 with TRBJ2-1, with D perhaps matching TRBD1 (5 bases). V lost 5 bases to trimming and J lost 1 base, with 6 bases between them. Germline V gene data show CDR1 as MDHEN and CDR2 as SYDVKM. This CDR3 spans 13 amino acids. The CDR3 bases are TGTGCCAGCAGTCCAGGGTCCTACAATGAGCAGTTCTTC. As protein: CASSPGSYNEQFF. Full variable domain (missing parts from reference TRBV28 and TRBJ2-1): DVKVTQSSRYLVKRTGEKVFLECVQDMDHENMFWYRQDPGLGLRLIYFSYDVKMKEKGDIPEGYSVSREKKERFSLILESASTNQTSMYLCASSPGSYNEQFFGPGTRLTVL.